These 27 T cell receptor beta chains were sequenced from one sample in a study of T cells in Graves' hyperthyroidism and ophthalmopathy. Regions amplified from RNA transcripts were the TCR beta CDR3 regions. Initially, a first-round RT-PCR of the TCR CDR3 employed the HTBI primer set. TCRdb re-derived calls from the multiplex PCR reads in MiXCR, one entry per CDR3 protein. Of fewer than 500,000 distinct CDR3 sequences in the sample, roughly 14% were seen once. Sequenced: blood. The receptors come from a man between 18 and 35 years old with Graves' ophthalmopathy.

This clonotype was recorded many times. The chain employs TRBV6-2 or TRBV6-3 and TRBJ2-7, with unresolved D. The germline CDR1 and CDR2 sequences are MNHEY and SVGEGT. The CDR3 is 15 amino acids. V lost 0 bases, J lost 3 bases, and 12 bases lay in between. CDR3 bases: TGTGCCAGCAGTTACTCGACAACTACAGACTACGAGCAGTACTTC. Translation gives CASSYSTTTDYEQYF.

The chain uses TRBV10-3 and TRBJ2-1, with 12 positions matching TRBD2. The CDR3 is made up of 15 amino acids. Germline trimming cut 1 base from V and 8 bases from J; bases unmatched to any gene: 3. Germline V gives CDR1 ENHRY, CDR2 SYGVKD. The CDR3 region has the DNA TGTGCCATCAGTGAGTTGACTAGCGGGAGATATGAGCAGTTCTTC. Translating it yields CAISELTSGRYEQFF.

This clonotype was recorded at least ten times. This chain links TRBV11-3 with TRBJ2-1; D is possibly TRBD1 or TRBD2 (6 bases each). V lost 0 bases, J lost 0 bases, and 12 bases lay in between. This CDR3 spans 17 amino acids. Germline V gene lookup returns CDR1 SGHNT and CDR2 YENEEA. The CDR3 bases are TGTGCCAGCAGCTTAGATCGGGGGCCGAGCTCCTACAATGAGCAGTTCTTC. Translating gives CASSLDRGPSSYNEQFF.

This clonotype was seen at least ten times. The J gene is TRBJ2-5, the V gene TRBV12-3 or TRBV12-4; 13 bases match TRBD2. Trimming cost V 5 bases and J 4 bases; bases outside gene matches: 10. The CDR3 sequence is 17 residues long. CDR3 DNA: TGTGCCAGCAGTCCGACTAGCGGGGGGTTTCAGCTAGAGACCCAGTACTTC. Its protein is CASSPTSGGFQLETQYF.

This clonotype was found many times. The chain recombines TRBV30 with TRBJ1-2; no reliable D call. CDR3 length equals 16 residues. Germline CDR1 is GTSNPN and CDR2 is SVGIG (reference sequence). The V gene lost 5 bases and the J gene lost 4 bases, with 23 bases spanning the gap. The CDR3 DNA reads TGTGCCTGGCCCCCCGTGAGGGTCGGGTTTCGCTATGGCTACACCTTC. It codes for CAWPPVRVGFRYGYTF.

Regarding this clonotype: This could be a read error, since a much larger clone is one nucleotide away. The chain employs TRBV7-9 and TRBJ1-1, with 11 bases matching TRBD1. This CDR3 has 17 residues. From germline, CDR1 is SEHNR and CDR2 FQNEAQ (reference sequence). In nucleotides, the CDR3 is TGTGTCAGCAGCCAGGACAGGGGGCTTTCCTCCTTCGCTGAAGCTTTCTTT. Translating it yields CVSSQDRGLSSFAEAFF.

In its sample, this clonotype was seen many times. The gene calls are TRBV5-1 and TRBJ2-3, with a possible D match to TRBD2 (5 bases). CDR1 is SGHRS, CDR2 YFSETQ, per germline. The CDR3 sequence is 15 residues long. Trimming removed 0 bases at V and 3 bases at J, with 11 bases between. The CDR3 nucleotides are TGCGCCAGCAGCTTGGATCGGGGAATTACAGATACGCAGTATTTT. Amino acid sequence: CASSLDRGITDTQYF.

The chain employs TRBV4-1 and TRBJ2-3; 7 bases align to TRBD2. The V gene end was trimmed by 2 bases and the J gene end by 7 bases; junction bases not matched to a gene: 15. This CDR3 has 17 residues. Germline values: CDR1 MGHRA, CDR2 YSYEKL. CDR3 protein: CASSQTSARTRVNTQYF. DNA for the CDR3: TGCGCCAGCAGCCAAACCAGCGCCCGGACTAGGGTAAATACGCAGTATTTT.

The chain uses TRBV4-1 and TRBJ1-5; D is possibly TRBD1 (6 bases). There are 16 residues in the CDR3. Trimming took 1 base from V and 2 from J, leaving 12 bases between them. Germline V gene sequence: CDR1 MGHRA, CDR2 YSYEKL. The CDR3 region has the DNA TGCGCCAGCAGCCAAGCTAGACAGGCGGGCAATCAGCCCCAGCATTTT. This gives the protein CASSQARQAGNQPQHF.

The sample holds many counts of this clonotype. The chain couples TRBV28 to TRBJ1-4; D might be TRBD1 (6 bases). Germline CDR1 MDHEN, CDR2 SYDVKM. Trimming pared 3 bases from V and 8 bases from J, leaving 16 bases between. The CDR3 length is 15 residues. The CDR3 here is CASSLVSGVGEKLFF. CDR3 in DNA: TGTGCCAGCAGTTTGGTTTCAGGGGTGGGGGAAAAACTGTTTTTT.

The chain is built from TRBV27 and TRBJ2-3, with 9 bases that match TRBD2. Germline CDR1 and CDR2: MNHEY and SMNVEV (reference sequence). Trimming at V came to 5 bases and at J to 0 bases, leaving 9 bases not matched to a gene. CDR3 length: 17 residues. CDR3 residues: CASSILPGLASTDTQYF. DNA of the CDR3: TGTGCCAGCAGTATCCTACCGGGACTAGCTAGCACAGATACGCAGTATTTT.

This clonotype has ten or more counts. The chain uses TRBV11-2 and TRBJ2-1; D uncertain. V lost 0 bases and J 7 bases, leaving 10 bases between the germline ends. There are 14 residues in the CDR3. Germline V gene sequence: CDR1 SGHAT, CDR2 FQNNGV. CDR3 in amino acids: CASSLDRARNEQFF. The CDR3 region has the DNA TGTGCCAGCAGCTTAGATCGGGCTCGGAATGAGCAGTTCTTC.

This clonotype was counted many times. CDR3 amino acids: CASSPQGVDTEAFF. CDR3 DNA sequence: TGTGCCAGCAGCCCCCAGGGGGTGGACACTGAAGCTTTCTTT. The rearrangement joins TRBV27 to TRBJ1-1; 7 bases match TRBD1. The CDR3 is made up of 14 amino acids. V lost 6 bases, J lost 3 bases, and 7 bases stayed unmatched. CDR1 and CDR2 from the germline V gene are MNHEY and SMNVEV (reference sequence).

This clonotype was counted ten times or more. This chain joins TRBV2 and TRBJ2-2; no clear D. V gave up 1 base and J gave up 8 bases, with 2 bases separating them. This CDR3 is 11 amino acids long. The germline CDR1 and CDR2 sequences are SNHLY and FYNNEI. The CDR3 reads CASSEGGELFF. The CDR3 nucleotides read TGTGCCAGCAGTGAAGGGGGGGAGCTGTTTTTT.

The V and J genes are TRBV5-1 and TRBJ2-5; D might be TRBD1 (6 bases). Trimming pared 1 base from V and 3 bases from J, leaving 10 bases between. The CDR3 has 14 residues. CDR1 SGHRS and CDR2 YFSETQ come from the germline V gene. The chain's CDR3 is CASSLISGEETQYF. The CDR3 region has the DNA TGCGCCAGCAGCTTGATCTCAGGGGAAGAGACCCAGTACTTC.

This clonotype appeared many times. V gene TRBV20-1 combines with J gene TRBJ2-3; D perhaps matches TRBD2 (6 bases). CDR1 DFQATT and CDR2 SNEGSKA come from the germline V gene (reference sequence). The CDR3 sequence is 15 residues long. Trimming pared 5 bases from V and 2 bases from J, leaving 17 bases between. The DNA of the CDR3 is TGCAGTGCTTCTCCCGGGAGTTCCCTCACAGATACGCAGTATTTT. Residues: CSASPGSSLTDTQYF.

In the case of this clonotype: A much larger clone sits a single nucleotide away, making a read error possible. The gene calls are TRBV12-3 or TRBV12-4 and TRBJ1-4, with 8 bases lining up with TRBD1. CDR3 size: 14 residues. CDR3 DNA: TGTGCCAGCAGGGACAGGGAAGGGCTCGAAAAACTGCTTTTT. It codes for CASRDREGLEKLLF.

This clonotype was seen many times. The genes are TRBV10-2 and TRBJ2-2, with 8 bases matching TRBD2. In germline, CDR1 is WSHSY, CDR2 SAAADI. This CDR3 is built from 16 residues. Trimming removed 4 bases from V and 3 bases from J; junction bases left unmatched: 7. This CDR3 reads CASSGTSRRYTGELFF. The CDR3 DNA reads as TGCGCCAGCAGTGGGACTAGCCGGAGATACACCGGGGAGCTGTTTTTT.

This clonotype was seen at least ten times. The rearrangement uses TRBV7-2 and TRBJ2-3; a weak D match, TRBD2 (6 bases). From germline, CDR1 is SGHTA and CDR2 FQGNSA. Between the trimmed V and J ends, which lost 4 bases and 1 base, there was a span of 18 bases. This CDR3 has 17 residues. CDR3 nucleotides: TGTGCCAGCAGCTCCCGACTCTCTAGCGAAGGCACAGATACGCAGTATTTT. Protein sequence: CASSSRLSSEGTDTQYF.

The chain recombines TRBV10-2 with TRBJ2-1, with D unclear. Germline V gene data show CDR1 as WSHSY and CDR2 as SAAADI. The CDR3 spans 12 residues. V was clipped by 4 bases and J by 8 bases, with 9 bases between them. The CDR3 sequence is CASSGPEYEQFF. CDR3 in DNA: TGCGCCAGCAGTGGGCCCGAGTATGAGCAGTTCTTC.

The table lists this clonotype with many counts. V is TRBV20-1 and J is TRBJ2-3, with D unclear. The CDR3 length is 12 residues. V lost 3 bases, J lost 4 bases, and 8 bases lay in between. The germline gives CDR1 DFQATT, CDR2 SNEGSKA (reference sequence). CDR3 DNA sequence: TGCAGTGCTAGTGACGGACCAGATACGCAGTATTTT. Translation gives CSASDGPDTQYF.

This clonotype was seen ten or more times. The chain links TRBV10-3 to TRBJ1-2; no reliable D call. Trimming pared 3 bases from V and 6 bases from J, leaving 11 bases between. Germline loops: CDR1 ENHRY, CDR2 SYGVKD. This CDR3 spans 13 amino acids. CDR3 loop: CAISDGYGDGYTF. The CDR3 bases are TGTGCCATCAGTGATGGCTATGGTGATGGCTACACCTTC.

This clonotype was recorded many times. V gene TRBV7-3 combines with J gene TRBJ2-1; possibly TRBD2 for D (6 bases). The V gene lost 5 bases and the J gene lost 5 bases, with 16 bases spanning the gap. The germline V gene has CDR1 SGHTA and CDR2 FQGTGA. The CDR3 spans 15 residues. The CDR3 DNA is TGTGCCAGCAGCCCTACCGCTGGGAGGAACAATGAGCAGTTCTTC. It translates to CASSPTAGRNNEQFF.

This clonotype occurred a few times. V gene TRBV19 combines with J gene TRBJ1-5, with 8 bases identical to TRBD1. This CDR3 has 14 residues. Germline V gene lookup returns CDR1 LNHDA and CDR2 SQIVND (reference sequence). V lost 5 bases and J lost 7; bases outside the gene matches: 7. CDR3 amino acids: CASSGQGGSQPQHF. The CDR3 coding sequence is TGTGCCAGTAGTGGACAGGGCGGCAGCCAGCCCCAGCATTTT. The complete variable domain, with remaining parts taken from reference TRBV19 and TRBJ1-5, reads DGGITQSPKYLFRKEGQNVTLSCEQNLNHDAMYWYRQDPGQGLRLIYYSQIVNDFQKGDIAEGYSVSREKKESFPLTVTSAQKNPTAFYLCASSGQGGSQPQHFGDGTRLSIL.

This clonotype was recorded at least ten times. J is TRBJ2-1 and V is TRBV3-1, with D tentatively TRBD2 (5 bases). The germline V gene has CDR1 LGHDT and CDR2 YNNKEL (reference sequence). Trimming cost V 1 base and J 8 bases, with 21 bases left between them. The length of the CDR3 is 17 residues. Written as DNA, the CDR3 is TGTGCCAGCAGCCAAGCCCTACTAGACCTGACTATAGATGAGCAGTTCTTC. Translating gives CASSQALLDLTIDEQFF.

This clonotype was detected ten times or more. The chain employs TRBV9 and TRBJ2-7; a possible D gene is TRBD1 (5 bases). This CDR3 region has 15 residues. Germline CDR1 and CDR2: SGDLS and YYNGEE. The V gene lost 0 bases and the J gene lost 3 bases, with 13 bases spanning the gap. CDR3 protein: CASSVEAGLSYEQYF. The CDR3 DNA is TGTGCCAGCAGCGTAGAGGCAGGGTTGAGCTACGAGCAGTACTTC.

This clonotype showed up many times. The chain is built from TRBV12-5 and TRBJ2-7; no reliable D call. Germline lookup yields CDR1 LGHNT and CDR2 FRNRAP. The CDR3 totals 14 residues. The V and J ends lost 3 bases and 4 bases respectively, with 13 bases between them. The CDR3 region has the DNA TGTGCTAGTGGTTTCCGTGACCCAAAATACGAGCAGTACTTC. This codes for CASGFRDPKYEQYF.